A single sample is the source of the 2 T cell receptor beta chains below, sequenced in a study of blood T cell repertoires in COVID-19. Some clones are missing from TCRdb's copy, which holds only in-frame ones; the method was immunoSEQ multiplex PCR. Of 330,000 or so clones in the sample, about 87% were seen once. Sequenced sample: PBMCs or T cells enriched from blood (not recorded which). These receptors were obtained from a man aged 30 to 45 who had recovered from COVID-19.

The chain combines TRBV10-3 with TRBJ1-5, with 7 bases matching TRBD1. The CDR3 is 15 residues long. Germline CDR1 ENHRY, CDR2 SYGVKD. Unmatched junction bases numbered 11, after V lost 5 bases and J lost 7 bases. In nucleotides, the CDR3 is TGTGCCATCAGTAACGCACATACAGGGGACCAGCCCCAGCATTTT. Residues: CAISNAHTGDQPQHF.

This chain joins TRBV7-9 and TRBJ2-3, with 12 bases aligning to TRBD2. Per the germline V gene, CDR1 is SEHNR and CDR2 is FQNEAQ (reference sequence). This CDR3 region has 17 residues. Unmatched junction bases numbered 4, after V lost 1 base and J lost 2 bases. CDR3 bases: TGTGCCAGCAGCTTAGGGACTAGCGGGGCCTCCACAGATACGCAGTATTTT. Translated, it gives CASSLGTSGASTDTQYF.